This T cell receptor beta chain was captured by sequencing in a study of cytomegalovirus exposure and HLA in healthy donors. Study-level background: In an early release, HLA-typed donors contributed 90 million or so unique TCR sequences.

PCR employed 60 Vbeta and 13 Jbeta primers. The protocol was immunoSEQ multiplex PCR, while the TCRdb copy is restricted to in-frame clones and leaves out a portion. The profile shows more than 150,000 clones, 65% to 90% of them singletons. In regard to this clone: Antigen specificity is unknown.

Study observations and caveats: TCR beta sequences numbering 15,000 to 20,000 were associated with HLA alleles at 0.05 false discovery rate in a later analysis.

The sequence was obtained from a man aged 35-49 years in good health and CMV-seropositive. Sample: PBMCs.

The CDR3 loop reads CSVSDRGPGGYTF. CDR3 nucleotide sequence: TGCAGCGTTTCTGACAGGGGGCCGGGAGGCTACACCTTC. This chain connects TRBV29-1 to TRBJ1-2; 10 nucleotides align to TRBD1. CDR1 and CDR2 (germline): SQVTM, ANQGSEA. This CDR3 contains 13 residues. Trimming removed 5 bases from V and 8 bases from J; junction bases left unmatched: 8.